This T cell receptor beta chain derives from a study of blood T cells in healthy people across ages. Study-wide results and caveats: In long-lived donors, naive CD4+ cell counts and diversity exceeded those of aged donors.

It was with a sample-barcoded 5' primer and a J-beta primer mix that a second PCR of about 7 to 12 cycles was run. Every individual sample yielded 2.5 million or more paired-end reads (each containing CDR3). MiXCR was run by TCRdb on the 5' RACE reads, yielding one entry per CDR3 protein. Among 1.6 million or so distinct CDR3 sequences, about 31% were seen once, and the ten largest hold 10% to 12%. Between the trimmed V and J ends, which lost 2 bases and 0 bases, there was a span of 17 bases. CDR1 SGHRS and CDR2 YFSETQ come from the germline V gene. The CDR3 loop spans 18 amino acids. Note on this clonotype: Its specificity is unknown.

This clonotype originated in a woman in her 30s in good health. This chain uses TRBV5-1 with TRBJ1-4; the D gene is possibly TRBD1 (5 bases). Sequencing was performed on blood. The DNA for the CDR3 is TGCGCCAGCAGCTTCGAACCGTTTCGGGGGACAACTAATGAAAAACTGTTTTTT. This gives the protein CASSFEPFRGTTNEKLFF.